This T cell receptor (beta chain) is from a study of CD8 T cells in Susac syndrome. The multiple sclerosis controls were treatment-naive patients affected by stable or active relapsing-remitting disease. TEMRA cells were enriched by FACS, while CD8+ and CD4+ T cells were obtained through a negative isolation that was performed magnetically. RNA, at roughly 0.5 to 1 ug, was reverse transcribed with random hexamers. Via MiXCR, TCRdb re-called the immunoSEQ multiplex PCR reads, giving one row per CDR3 protein. This sample has 100,000 to 150,000 distinct CDR3 sequences, with 80% to 95% found just once. The CDR3 has 12 amino acids. Trimming removed 4 bases from V and 7 bases from J, with 7 bases in between.

The clonotype comes from a human donor with multiple sclerosis. Sequencing was carried out using CD8+ T cells from PBMCs. The chain carries TRBV12-3 or TRBV12-4 and TRBJ2-2, with D perhaps matching TRBD1 or TRBD2 (5 bases each). The CDR3 nucleotides read TGTGCCAGCAGTTGGGGACGCGGGGAGCTGTTTTTT. It encodes CASSWGRGELFF.